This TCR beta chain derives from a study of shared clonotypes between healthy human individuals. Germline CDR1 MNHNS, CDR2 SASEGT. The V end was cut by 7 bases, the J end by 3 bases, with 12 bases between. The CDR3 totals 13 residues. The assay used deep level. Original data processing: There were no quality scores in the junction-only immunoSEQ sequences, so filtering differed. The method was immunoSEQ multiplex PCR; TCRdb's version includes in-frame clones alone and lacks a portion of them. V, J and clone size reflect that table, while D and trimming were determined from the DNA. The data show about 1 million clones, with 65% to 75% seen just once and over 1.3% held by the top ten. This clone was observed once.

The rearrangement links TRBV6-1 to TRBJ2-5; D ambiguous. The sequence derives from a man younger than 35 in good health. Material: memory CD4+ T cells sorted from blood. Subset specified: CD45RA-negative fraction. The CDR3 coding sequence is TGTGCCAGCACCTCCGGAAGTAAAGAGACCCAGTACTTC. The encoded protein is CASTSGSKETQYF.